The source of this T cell receptor beta chain is a study of T cell responses to AZD1222 COVID-19 vaccine. Study-wide results and limits: With two AZD1222 doses given, Spike-specific TCR breadth and depth both rose.

Clones were sequenced by immunoSEQ multiplex PCR, and TCRdb holds only the in-frame ones, with some missing. The sample has under 85,000 clones, just over 90% seen once. For this clone: What it binds is not known.

This sequence was found in an adult who received the AZD1222 COVID-19 vaccine. The input for sequencing was peripheral blood, taken 28 days after the second AZD1222 dose.

The CDR3 sequence: CSVGVAASTDTQYF. The CDR3 coding sequence is TGCAGCGTTGGGGTAGCCGCTAGCACAGATACGCAGTATTTT. The chain joins TRBV29-1 to TRBJ2-3; unclear D gene. CDR1 and CDR2 from the germline V gene are SQVTM and ANQGSEA. The CDR3 runs to 14 residues. The V end was cut by 4 bases, the J end by 0 bases, with 11 bases between.